These 23 T cell receptor beta chains were all obtained from the same sample, sequenced in a study of blood T cell repertoires in COVID-19. TCRdb's table, derived via immunoSEQ multiplex PCR, lists solely in-frame clones and lacks some. The sample includes 120,000 or so clones, 80% of them seen just once. Sequenced: peripheral blood. The receptors here all came from a human donor in a cohort sampled during active COVID-19.

The V call is TRBV19, the J call TRBJ1-5; 7 bases map to TRBD1. The V gene end was trimmed by 8 bases and the J gene end by 8 bases; junction bases not matched to a gene: 6. The CDR3 loop spans 12 amino acids. Per germline, CDR1 LNHDA and CDR2 SQIVND (reference sequence). The CDR3 is CASADRPKPQHF. CDR3 in DNA: TGTGCCAGTGCGGACAGGCCTAAGCCCCAGCATTTT.

This chain connects TRBV18 to TRBJ2-7; D is possibly TRBD1 (5 bases). CDR1 is KGHSH, CDR2 LQKENI, per germline. The ends were cut back, 3 bases at V and 2 bases at J, with 14 bases in the middle. This CDR3 comprises 15 residues. In DNA form, the CDR3 reads TGTGCCAGCTCACCGGGGCAGGGTACCCCCTACGAGCAGTACTTC. It translates to CASSPGQGTPYEQYF.

The rearrangement joins TRBV4-2 to TRBJ1-6; 7 nucleotides match TRBD1. V trimming: 2 bases; J trimming: 0 bases; junction bases outside the gene matches: 4. In germline, CDR1 is LGHNA, CDR2 YNFKEQ. The length of the CDR3 is 17 residues. The CDR3 DNA reads TGTGCCAGCAGCCAAACAGGGGTGAGCTCCTATAATTCACCCCTCCACTTT. Its translation is CASSQTGVSSYNSPLHF.

The genes are TRBV2 and TRBJ2-3; 16 nucleotides line up with TRBD2. This CDR3 contains 17 residues. Germline lookup yields CDR1 SNHLY and CDR2 FYNNEI. V dropped 7 bases and J dropped 3; count of bases not matched to a gene: 7. CDR3 in DNA: TGTGCCAGCACCCCGGGACTAGCGGGGGGGGGAACAGATACGCAGTATTTT. Translated, it gives CASTPGLAGGGTDTQYF.

J is TRBJ1-3 and V is TRBV5-6; 8 nucleotides line up with TRBD1. V lost 4 bases to trimming and J lost 1 base; unmatched junction nucleotides: 1. This CDR3 is 14 amino acids long. The germline gives CDR1 SGHDT, CDR2 YYEEEE. The CDR3 DNA follows: TGTGCCAGCAGCCGGGACAGGTCTGGAAACACCATATATTTT. It codes for CASSRDRSGNTIYF.

The chain is built from TRBV4-2 and TRBJ1-2; unclear D gene. The germline V gene encodes CDR1 LGHNA and CDR2 YNFKEQ. Trimming left V 1 base short and J 6 bases short, with 12 bases between. CDR3 size: 14 residues. The CDR3 sequence is CASSQAVRGNGYTF. CDR3 DNA sequence: TGTGCCAGCAGCCAAGCGGTTCGGGGAAATGGCTACACCTTC.

V and J are TRBV5-1 and TRBJ2-3; D is possibly TRBD2 (5 bases). The V and J ends lost 4 bases and 0 bases respectively, with 15 bases between them. Germline assignment: CDR1 SGHRS and CDR2 YFSETQ. The length of the CDR3 is 16 residues. The CDR3 DNA is TGCGCCAGCAGCCCGGCGCCTAGGAGGAGCACAGATACGCAGTATTTT. It encodes CASSPAPRRSTDTQYF.

The chain couples TRBV4-2 to TRBJ1-2, with D possibly matching TRBD1 (5 bases). Germline V CDR1 and CDR2: LGHNA, YNFKEQ. V was pared by 0 bases and J by 7 bases, with 15 bases between. The CDR3 has 15 residues. The CDR3 region is CASSQEPREIGGYTF. The CDR3 region has the DNA TGTGCCAGCAGCCAAGAACCCAGGGAAATTGGTGGCTACACCTTC.

V usage is TRBV11-3 and J usage is TRBJ2-3; 13 bases map to TRBD2. The CDR3 sequence is 18 residues long. V lost 5 bases, J lost 4 bases, and 12 bases stayed unmatched. The germline V gene encodes CDR1 SGHNT and CDR2 YENEEA. The CDR3 nucleotides are TGTGCCAGCAGCCAAAGGACTAGCGGGAGAGTTCTCCCAGATACGCAGTATTTT. It specifies CASSQRTSGRVLPDTQYF.

The J gene is TRBJ2-3, the V gene TRBV5-8; 7 bases are a match to TRBD1. V trimming: 6 bases; J trimming: 4 bases; junction bases outside the gene matches: 5. Per the germline V gene, CDR1 is SGHTS and CDR2 is YDEGEE. The CDR3 consists of 13 residues. The CDR3 nucleotides read TGTGCCAGCAAGGAGCAGGGGGCAGATACGCAGTATTTT. Translating gives CASKEQGADTQYF.

This clone occurred once. The rearrangement uses TRBV7-8 and TRBJ2-7; 9 positions agree with TRBD1. Germline CDR1 reads SGHVS; CDR2 reads FQNEAQ. The length of the CDR3 is 15 residues. Trimming took 3 bases from V and 4 from J; bases not matched to a gene: 7. Here the CDR3 DNA reads TGTGCCAGCAGCTTCGGGACAGGGAGTTTTTACGAGCAGTACTTC. Its translation: CASSFGTGSFYEQYF.

The V and J genes are TRBV28 and TRBJ2-5, with D maybe TRBD1 (6 bases). This CDR3 region has 12 residues. Trimming took off 6 bases at V and 5 bases at J, with 10 bases between the two ends. The germline V gene has CDR1 MDHEN and CDR2 SYDVKM. The CDR3 region is CASRRRGETQYF. CDR3 in DNA: TGTGCCAGCAGACGCAGGGGTGAGACCCAGTACTTC.

The rearrangement uses TRBV7-2 and TRBJ2-3; D ambiguous. V lost 1 base, J lost 0 bases, and 11 bases lay in between. CDR1 SGHTA and CDR2 FQGNSA come from the germline V gene. CDR3 length: 16 residues. DNA of the CDR3: TGTGCCAGCAGCTTAGGATGGTTGGCTAGCACAGATACGCAGTATTTT. Translated, it gives CASSLGWLASTDTQYF.

This clone was observed a handful of times. V and J are TRBV7-8 and TRBJ2-3, with 9 bases fitting TRBD1. Looked up from germline, CDR1 is SGHVS and CDR2 is FQNEAQ. CDR3 length equals 16 residues. V gave up 5 bases and J gave up 10 bases; unmatched junction bases: 16. CDR3 in DNA: TGTGCCAGCAGCCCCCGGACAGGGGAGAGGGAGGATGCGCAGTATTTT. It yields the protein CASSPRTGEREDAQYF.

J is TRBJ2-2 and V is TRBV5-1, with a tentative D call TRBD1 (6 bases). V was cut by 4 bases and J by 0 bases, with 10 bases left in between. This CDR3 comprises 15 residues. The germline V gene has CDR1 SGHRS and CDR2 YFSETQ. The CDR3 bases are TGCGCCAGCAGCAGACAGGAGGCGAACACCGGGGAGCTGTTTTTT. Its translation is CASSRQEANTGELFF.

This sequence joins TRBV3-1 (or the pseudogene TRBV3-2) and TRBJ2-6; D possibly corresponds to TRBD2 (5 bases). Deletions cut 3 bases from V and 0 bases from J, with 12 bases between. Looked up from germline, CDR1 is LGHDT and CDR2 is YNNKEL (reference sequence). The CDR3 runs to 17 residues. Written as DNA, the CDR3 is TGTGCCAGCAGCCAGGTACTAGTCCTCTCTGGGGCCAACGTCCTGACTTTC. Residues: CASSQVLVLSGANVLTF.

V and J are TRBV19 and TRBJ2-3, with D tentatively TRBD1 (6 bases). The germline V gene has CDR1 LNHDA and CDR2 SQIVND (reference sequence). The CDR3 loop spans 15 amino acids. V lost 6 bases and J 3 bases, leaving 16 bases between the germline ends. The CDR3 protein is CASRPGTLRTDTQYF. For the CDR3, the DNA is TGTGCCAGTAGACCCGGGACACTGAGGACAGATACGCAGTATTTT.

This chain joins TRBV5-1 and TRBJ1-2; D is ambiguous. CDR1 and CDR2 (germline): SGHRS, YFSETQ. The CDR3 covers 14 residues. V was clipped by 0 bases and J by 1 base, with 7 bases between them. CDR3 residues: CASSLGEVNYGYTF. CDR3 nucleotide sequence: TGCGCCAGCAGCTTGGGGGAGGTTAACTATGGCTACACCTTC.

This clone was recorded a few times. V is TRBV7-2 and J is TRBJ1-1, with 10 positions matching TRBD1. The germline V gene encodes CDR1 SGHTA and CDR2 FQGNSA. V was pared by 3 bases and J by 8 bases, with 3 bases of the junction left unmatched. The CDR3 is 13 amino acids. The CDR3 nucleotides are TGTGCCAGCAGCTTGACAGGGGGCAGAGAAGCTTTCTTT. It translates to CASSLTGGREAFF.

This clone has more than one count but fewer than ten. V and J are TRBV5-5 and TRBJ1-3; D remains ambiguous. The V gene's germline CDR1 is SGHKS and CDR2 YYEKEE (reference sequence). The CDR3 is 14 amino acids. V was pared by 4 bases and J by 0 bases, with 8 bases between. The CDR3 sequence is CASSPDNSGNTIYF. The CDR3, as DNA: TGTGCCAGCAGCCCTGACAACTCTGGAAACACCATATATTTT.

The count of this clone is one. The chain couples TRBV19 to TRBJ2-1; TRBD2 agrees at 11 bases. V was pared by 6 bases and J by 7 bases, with 8 bases of the junction left unmatched. In germline, CDR1 is LNHDA, CDR2 SQIVND (reference sequence). The length of the CDR3 is 15 residues. In DNA form, the CDR3 reads TGTGCCAGTAGGGAACTAGCGGGAGTTGGGAATGAGCAGTTCTTC. Translated: CASRELAGVGNEQFF.

This chain connects TRBV5-1 to TRBJ2-1; 8 positions match TRBD1. Germline values: CDR1 SGHRS, CDR2 YFSETQ. J gave up 4 bases and V 0 bases, and 3 bases lay outside the gene matches. The CDR3 extends over 15 amino acids. CDR3 in DNA: TGCGCCAGCAGCTTGGGGACAGGGATATACAATGAGCAGTTCTTC. Amino acid sequence: CASSLGTGIYNEQFF.

Only one count was recorded for this clone. This sequence joins TRBV7-8 and TRBJ1-1, with 9 bases matching TRBD1. CDR1 and CDR2 (germline): SGHVS, FQNEAQ. The CDR3 loop spans 15 amino acids. V lost 5 bases, J lost 2 bases, and 6 bases stayed unmatched. CDR3 sequence: CASSTNRGPNTEAFF. The CDR3 nucleotides read TGTGCCAGCAGCACTAACAGGGGGCCCAACACTGAAGCTTTCTTT. The full variable domain, rest sourced from reference TRBV7-8 and TRBJ1-1, is GAGVSQSPRYKVAKRGQDVALRCDPISGHVSLFWYQQALGQGPEFLTYFQNEAQLDKSGLPSDRFFAERPEGSVSTLKIQRTQQEDSAVYLCASSTNRGPNTEAFFGQGTRLTVV.